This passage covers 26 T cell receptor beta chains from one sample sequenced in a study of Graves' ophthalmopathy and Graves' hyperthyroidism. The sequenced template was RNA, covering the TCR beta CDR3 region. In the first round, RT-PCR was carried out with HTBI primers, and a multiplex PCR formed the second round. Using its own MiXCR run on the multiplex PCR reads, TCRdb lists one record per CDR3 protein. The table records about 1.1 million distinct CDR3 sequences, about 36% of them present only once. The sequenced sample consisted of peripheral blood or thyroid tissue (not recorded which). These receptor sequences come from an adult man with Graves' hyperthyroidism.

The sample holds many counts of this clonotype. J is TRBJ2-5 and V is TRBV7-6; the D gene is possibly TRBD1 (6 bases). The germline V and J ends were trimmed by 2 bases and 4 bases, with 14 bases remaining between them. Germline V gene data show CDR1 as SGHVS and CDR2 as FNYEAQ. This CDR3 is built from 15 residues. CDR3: CASSLSGRGGETQYF. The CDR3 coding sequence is TGTGCCAGCAGCTTATCAGGCAGGGGTGGAGAGACCCAGTACTTC. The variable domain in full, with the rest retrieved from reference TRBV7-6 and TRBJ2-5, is GAGVSQSPRYKVTKRGQDVALRCDPISGHVSLYWYRQALGQGPEFLTYFNYEAQQDKSGLPNDRFSAERPEGSISTLTIQRTEQRDSAMYRCASSLSGRGGETQYFGPGTRLLVL.

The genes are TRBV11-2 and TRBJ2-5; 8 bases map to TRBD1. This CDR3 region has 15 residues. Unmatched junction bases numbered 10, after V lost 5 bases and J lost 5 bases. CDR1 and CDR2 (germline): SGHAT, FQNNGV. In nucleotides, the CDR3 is TGTGCCAGCAGCATACCGCTGCAGGGGGCCGAGACCCAGTACTTC. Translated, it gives CASSIPLQGAETQYF.

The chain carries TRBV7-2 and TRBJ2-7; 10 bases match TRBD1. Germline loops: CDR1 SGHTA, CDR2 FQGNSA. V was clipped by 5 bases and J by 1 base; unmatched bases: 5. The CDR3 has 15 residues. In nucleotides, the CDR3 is TGTGCCAGCAGCGCACCGGGACAGGGGTCCTACGAGCAGTACTTC. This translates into CASSAPGQGSYEQYF. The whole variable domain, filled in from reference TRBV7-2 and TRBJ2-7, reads GAGVSQSPSNKVTEKGKDVELRCDPISGHTALYWYRQSLGQGLEFLIYFQGNSAPDKSGLPSDRFSAERTGGSVSTLTIQRTQQEDSAVYLCASSAPGQGSYEQYFGPGTRLTVT.

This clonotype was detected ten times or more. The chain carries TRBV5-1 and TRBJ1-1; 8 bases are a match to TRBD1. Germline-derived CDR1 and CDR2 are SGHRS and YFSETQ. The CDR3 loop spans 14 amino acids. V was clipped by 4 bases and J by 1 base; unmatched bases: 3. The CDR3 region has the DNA TGCGCCAGCAGCCAGGACAGGGCGAACACTGAAGCTTTCTTT. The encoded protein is CASSQDRANTEAFF. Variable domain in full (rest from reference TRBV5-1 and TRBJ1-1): KAGVTQTPRYLIKTRGQQVTLSCSPISGHRSVSWYQQTPGQGLQFLFEYFSETQRNKGNFPGRFSGRQFSNSRSEMNVSTLELGDSALYLCASSQDRANTEAFFGQGTRLTVV.

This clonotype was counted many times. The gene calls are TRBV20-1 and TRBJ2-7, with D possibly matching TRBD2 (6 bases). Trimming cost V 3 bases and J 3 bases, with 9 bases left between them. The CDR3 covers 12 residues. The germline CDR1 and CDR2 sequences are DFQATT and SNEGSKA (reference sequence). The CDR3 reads CSASAGGYEQYF. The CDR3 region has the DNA TGCAGTGCTAGTGCCGGGGGCTACGAGCAGTACTTC.

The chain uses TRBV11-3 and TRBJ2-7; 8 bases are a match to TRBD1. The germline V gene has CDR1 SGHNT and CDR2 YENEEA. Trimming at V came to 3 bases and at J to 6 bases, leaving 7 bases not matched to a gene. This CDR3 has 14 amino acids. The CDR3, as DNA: TGTGCCAGCAGCTTGGGACAGGCAACTGGCGAGCAGTACTTC. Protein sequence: CASSLGQATGEQYF.

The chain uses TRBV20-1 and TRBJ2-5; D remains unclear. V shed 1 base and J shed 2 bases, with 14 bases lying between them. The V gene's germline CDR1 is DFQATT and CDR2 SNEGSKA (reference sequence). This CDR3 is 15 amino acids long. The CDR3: CSARGGSGPQETQYF. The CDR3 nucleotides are TGCAGTGCTAGAGGTGGGTCTGGGCCACAAGAGACCCAGTACTTC.

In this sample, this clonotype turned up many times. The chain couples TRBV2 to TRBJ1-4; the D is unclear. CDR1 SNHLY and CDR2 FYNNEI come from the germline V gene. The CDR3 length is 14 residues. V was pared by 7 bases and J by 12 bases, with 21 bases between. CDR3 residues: CASTLELGLGELFF. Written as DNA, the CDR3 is TGTGCCAGCACTCTTGAGTTAGGTCTCGGGGAACTGTTTTTT. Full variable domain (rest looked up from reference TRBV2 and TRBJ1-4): EPEVTQTPSHQVTQMGQEVILRCVPISNHLYFYWYRQILGQKVEFLVSFYNNEISEKSEIFDDQFSVERPDGSNFTLKIRSTKLEDSAMYFCASTLELGLGELFFGSGTQLSVL.

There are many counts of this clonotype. As DNA, the CDR3 is TGTGCCAGCATACCGGGACAGGAAAGGGGCGAGCAGTACTTC. It yields the protein CASIPGQERGEQYF. The genes are TRBV2 and TRBJ2-7; 8 bases fit TRBD1. The CDR3 is 14 residues long. Germline V gene sequence: CDR1 SNHLY, CDR2 FYNNEI. Trimming removed 7 bases from V and 6 bases from J; junction bases left unmatched: 11.

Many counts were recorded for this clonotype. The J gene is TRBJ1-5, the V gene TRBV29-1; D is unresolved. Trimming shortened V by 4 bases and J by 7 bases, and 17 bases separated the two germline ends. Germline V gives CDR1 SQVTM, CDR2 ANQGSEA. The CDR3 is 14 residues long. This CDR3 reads CSVVVVRTGQPQHF. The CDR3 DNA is TGCAGCGTTGTGGTTGTCAGGACGGGACAGCCCCAGCATTTT.

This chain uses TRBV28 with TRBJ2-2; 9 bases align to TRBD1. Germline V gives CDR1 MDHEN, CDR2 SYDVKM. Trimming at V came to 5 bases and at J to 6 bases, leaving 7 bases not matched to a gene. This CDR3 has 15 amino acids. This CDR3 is CASSLWTGDAGELFF. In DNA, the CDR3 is TGTGCCAGCAGTCTCTGGACAGGGGATGCCGGGGAGCTGTTTTTT.

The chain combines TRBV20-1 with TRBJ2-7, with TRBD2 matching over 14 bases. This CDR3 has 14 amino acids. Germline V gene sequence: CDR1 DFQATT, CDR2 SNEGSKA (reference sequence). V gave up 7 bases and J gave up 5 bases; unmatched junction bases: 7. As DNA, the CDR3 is TGCAGTGTTAAGGGACTAGCGGGAGTAGACGAGCAGTACTTC. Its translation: CSVKGLAGVDEQYF.

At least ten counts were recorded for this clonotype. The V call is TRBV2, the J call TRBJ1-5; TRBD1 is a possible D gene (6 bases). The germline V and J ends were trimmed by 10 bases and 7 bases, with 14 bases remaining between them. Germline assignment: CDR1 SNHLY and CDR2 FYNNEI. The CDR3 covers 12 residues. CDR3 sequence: CAIRGGGQPQHF. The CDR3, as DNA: TGTGCCATCAGGGGTGGGGGACAGCCCCAGCATTTT.

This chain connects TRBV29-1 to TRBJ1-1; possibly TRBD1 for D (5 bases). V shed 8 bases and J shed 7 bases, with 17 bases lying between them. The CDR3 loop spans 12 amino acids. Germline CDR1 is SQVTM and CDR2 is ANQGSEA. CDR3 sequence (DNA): TGCAGCTTGGTAGGCGGGGGGATTGAAGCTTTCTTT. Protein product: CSLVGGGIEAFF.

CDR3 region: CASSPVPAPSGYTF. The CDR3, as DNA: TGTGCCAGCAGCCCCGTCCCGGCCCCCTCTGGCTACACCTTC. The chain carries TRBV12-3 or TRBV12-4 and TRBJ1-2; D gene uncertain. Deletions cut 6 bases from V and 7 bases from J, with 18 bases between. The length of the CDR3 is 14 residues.

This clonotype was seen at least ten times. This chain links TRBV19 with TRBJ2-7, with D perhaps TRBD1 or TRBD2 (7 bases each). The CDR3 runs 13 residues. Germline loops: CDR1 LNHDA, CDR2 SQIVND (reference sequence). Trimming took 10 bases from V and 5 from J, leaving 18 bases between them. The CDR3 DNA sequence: TGTGCCACCAGGCCCAGGGGGGGTAACGAGCAGTACTTC. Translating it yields CATRPRGGNEQYF.

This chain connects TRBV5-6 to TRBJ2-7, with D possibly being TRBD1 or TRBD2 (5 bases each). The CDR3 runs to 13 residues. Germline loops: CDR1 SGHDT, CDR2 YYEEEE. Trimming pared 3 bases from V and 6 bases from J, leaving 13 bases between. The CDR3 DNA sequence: TGTGCCAGCAGCTGGGGGAGTTTGTTCGAGCAGTACTTC. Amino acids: CASSWGSLFEQYF.

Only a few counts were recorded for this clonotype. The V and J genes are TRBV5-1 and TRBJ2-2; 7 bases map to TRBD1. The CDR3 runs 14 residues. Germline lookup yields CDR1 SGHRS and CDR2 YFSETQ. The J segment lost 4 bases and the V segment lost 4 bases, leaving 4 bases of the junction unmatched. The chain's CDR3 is CASSQTGSTGELFF. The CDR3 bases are TGCGCCAGCAGCCAGACAGGGTCCACCGGGGAGCTGTTTTTT.

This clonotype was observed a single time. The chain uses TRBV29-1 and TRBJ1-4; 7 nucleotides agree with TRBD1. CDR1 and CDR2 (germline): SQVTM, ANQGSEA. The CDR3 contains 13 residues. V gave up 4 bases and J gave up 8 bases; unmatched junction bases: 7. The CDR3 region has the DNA TGCAGCGTTGGTACAGGGGAGGACGAAAAACTGTTTTTT. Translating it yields CSVGTGEDEKLFF.

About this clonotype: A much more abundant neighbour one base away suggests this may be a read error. The CDR3 loop is CSASGGGDTEAFF. In DNA form, the CDR3 reads TGCAGTGCTAGTGGGGGAGGGGACACTGAAGCTTTCTTT. The chain employs TRBV20-1 and TRBJ1-1, with D maybe TRBD1 (5 bases). This CDR3 is built from 13 residues. Trimming pared 3 bases from V and 3 bases from J, leaving 11 bases between. Germline V CDR1 and CDR2: DFQATT, SNEGSKA (reference sequence).

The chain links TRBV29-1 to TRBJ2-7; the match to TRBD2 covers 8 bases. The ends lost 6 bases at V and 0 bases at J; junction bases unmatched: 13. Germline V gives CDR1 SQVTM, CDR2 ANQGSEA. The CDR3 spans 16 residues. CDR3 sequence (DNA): TGCAGCGTCGCCTCCGGGACTAGAGGGCTCTCCTACGAGCAGTACTTC. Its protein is CSVASGTRGLSYEQYF.

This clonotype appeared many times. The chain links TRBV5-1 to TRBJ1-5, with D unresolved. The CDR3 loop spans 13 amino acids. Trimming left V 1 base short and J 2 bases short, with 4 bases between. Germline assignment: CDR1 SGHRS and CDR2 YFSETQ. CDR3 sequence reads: CASSLHGNQPQHF. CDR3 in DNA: TGCGCCAGCAGCTTGCATGGCAATCAGCCCCAGCATTTT. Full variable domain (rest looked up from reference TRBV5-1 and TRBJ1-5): KAGVTQTPRYLIKTRGQQVTLSCSPISGHRSVSWYQQTPGQGLQFLFEYFSETQRNKGNFPGRFSGRQFSNSRSEMNVSTLELGDSALYLCASSLHGNQPQHFGDGTRLSIL.

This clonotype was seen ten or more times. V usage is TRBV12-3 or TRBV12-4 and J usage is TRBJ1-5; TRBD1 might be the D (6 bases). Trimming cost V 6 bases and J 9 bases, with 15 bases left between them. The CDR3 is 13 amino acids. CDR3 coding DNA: TGTGCCAGCAGGAACAGGGAAGTTATGCCCCAGCATTTT. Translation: CASRNREVMPQHF.

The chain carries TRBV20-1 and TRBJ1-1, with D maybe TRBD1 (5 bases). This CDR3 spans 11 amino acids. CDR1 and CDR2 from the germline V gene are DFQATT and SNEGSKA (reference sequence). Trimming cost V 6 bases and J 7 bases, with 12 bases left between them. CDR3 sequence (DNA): TGCAGTGCCGGGGCGGTGTTTGAAGCTTTCTTT. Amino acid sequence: CSAGAVFEAFF.

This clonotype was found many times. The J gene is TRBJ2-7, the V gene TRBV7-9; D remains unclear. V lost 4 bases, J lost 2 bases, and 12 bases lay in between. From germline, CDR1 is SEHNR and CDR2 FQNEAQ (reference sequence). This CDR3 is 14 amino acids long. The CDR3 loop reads CASSSMTPTYEQYF. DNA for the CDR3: TGTGCCAGCAGCTCCATGACACCTACCTACGAGCAGTACTTC.

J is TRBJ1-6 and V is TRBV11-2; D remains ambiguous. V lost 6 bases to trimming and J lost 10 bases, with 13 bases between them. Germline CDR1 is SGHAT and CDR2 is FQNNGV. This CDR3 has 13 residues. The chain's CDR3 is CASREGPGSPLHF. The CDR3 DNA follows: TGTGCCAGCAGAGAAGGGCCTGGGTCACCCCTCCACTTT.